The clone carrying this T cell receptor beta chain was observed a handful of times. This entry belongs to a study of T cells in Graves' hyperthyroidism and ophthalmopathy. RNA transcripts served as the template for amplifying TCR beta CDR3 regions. The HTBI set primed first-round TCR CDR3 RT-PCR. TCRdb re-analysed the multiplex PCR reads in MiXCR, keeping a single row per CDR3 protein. The profile shows hundreds of thousands of distinct CDR3 sequences, around 15% of them singletons. The V segment lost 6 bases and the J segment 7 bases; nucleotides outside the gene matches: 11. From germline, CDR1 is SNHLY and CDR2 FYNNEI. The CDR3 runs to 15 residues. Investigators excluded patients with uncontrolled infection, other autoimmune disease, pregnancy or lactation.

This TCR came from a woman younger than 35 with Graves' hyperthyroidism. The sequenced material came from blood. The chain is built from TRBV2 and TRBJ2-1; 8 positions match TRBD1. The CDR3 region is CASRTDRVKVNEQFF. The DNA of the CDR3 is TGTGCCAGCAGGACGGACAGGGTAAAAGTAAATGAGCAGTTCTTC.